Following are 14 T cell receptor beta chains from one sample sequenced in a study of OX40 agonist ivuxolimab in advanced cancers. Libraries were prepared by immunoSEQ multiplex PCR; TCRdb keeps only in-frame clonotypes and omits some of them. The table has over 35,000 clones, about 82% seen once. Sequenced here: CD4+ or CD8+ T cells sorted from blood, sampled in a trial of the OX40 agonist ivuxolimab. Source of these receptors: an adult with an advanced solid tumor such as melanoma, head and neck, liver or kidney cancer.

The V and J genes are TRBV18 and TRBJ2-7; 10 positions agree with TRBD1. V was clipped by 3 bases and J by 7 bases; unmatched bases: 12. CDR1 KGHSH and CDR2 LQKENI come from the germline V gene. CDR3 length equals 16 residues. The CDR3 loop is CASSPQGQGTVGEQYF. The CDR3 DNA sequence: TGTGCCAGCTCACCTCAGGGACAGGGGACAGTAGGGGAGCAGTACTTC.

The DNA of the CDR3 is TGTGCCACCCTCGAGATAAATGAGCAGTTCTTC. Protein product: CATLEINEQFF. The rearrangement links TRBV10-3 to TRBJ2-1; D gene uncertain. Trimming removed 10 bases from V and 7 bases from J, with 11 bases in between. This CDR3 comprises 11 residues. Germline V gene sequence: CDR1 ENHRY, CDR2 SYGVKD.

This clone was seen a handful of times. This chain joins TRBV5-1 and TRBJ1-5; TRBD1 aligns across 7 bases. Germline lookup yields CDR1 SGHRS and CDR2 YFSETQ. CDR3 length: 16 amino acids. Trimming removed 7 bases from V and 6 bases from J; junction bases left unmatched: 16. CDR3 residues: CASSVEGATSGQPQHF. The CDR3 coding sequence is TGCGCCAGCTCCGTGGAGGGGGCCACGTCCGGTCAGCCCCAGCATTTT.

V usage is TRBV27 and J usage is TRBJ1-1, with D uncertain. From germline, CDR1 is MNHEY and CDR2 SMNVEV (reference sequence). This CDR3 comprises 14 residues. The ends were cut back, 2 bases at V and 1 base at J, with 8 bases in the middle. CDR3 region: CASSLNPRNTEAFF. CDR3 bases: TGTGCCAGCAGTTTAAACCCACGGAACACTGAAGCTTTCTTT.

The V call is TRBV28, the J call TRBJ1-2; D remains ambiguous. The CDR3 has 15 amino acids. V was trimmed by 4 bases and J by 7 bases, leaving 19 bases between them. CDR1 and CDR2 from the germline V gene are MDHEN and SYDVKM. CDR3: CASSSLMKTRGGYTF. The CDR3 DNA reads TGTGCCAGCAGTTCACTGATGAAAACTCGTGGTGGCTACACCTTC.

The chain recombines TRBV19 with TRBJ2-7; the D is unclear. The length of the CDR3 is 13 residues. CDR1 and CDR2 from the germline V gene are LNHDA and SQIVND (reference sequence). V was clipped by 4 bases and J by 3 bases, with 10 bases between them. The CDR3 region has the DNA TGTGCCAGTAGTACGGAACCTTACTACGAGCAGTACTTC. This encodes CASSTEPYYEQYF.

This clone has only one observation. V gene TRBV13 combines with J gene TRBJ2-3; D might be TRBD2 (6 bases). The CDR3 contains 17 residues. V lost 1 base and J lost 0, with 14 bases in between. From germline, CDR1 is PRHDT and CDR2 FYEKMQ (reference sequence). The CDR3, as DNA: TGTGCCAGCAGCTTAGAGGGTCTGGGGACTAGCACAGATACGCAGTATTTT. Its translation is CASSLEGLGTSTDTQYF.

J is TRBJ1-6 and V is TRBV4-1, with unresolved D. Germline V CDR1 and CDR2: MGHRA, YSYEKL. The CDR3 runs 18 residues. V lost 2 bases, J lost 0 bases, and 14 bases lay in between. The CDR3 spells CASSQLPGPVSYNSPLHF. In nucleotides, the CDR3 is TGCGCCAGCAGCCAACTACCTGGACCAGTCTCCTATAATTCACCCCTCCACTTT.

The chain joins TRBV27 to TRBJ2-5, with 7 bases that match TRBD2. Trimming took 4 bases from V and 5 from J; bases not matched to a gene: 10. From germline, CDR1 is MNHEY and CDR2 SMNVEV (reference sequence). The CDR3 loop spans 15 amino acids. The CDR3 DNA sequence: TGTGCCAGCAGTTCCGGGACTACCTCCGTGGAGACCCAGTACTTC. The encoded protein is CASSSGTTSVETQYF.

This CDR3 reads CASSFVTVSYEQYF. For the CDR3, the DNA is TGTGCCAGCAGTTTTGTGACAGTCTCCTACGAGCAGTACTTC. The genes are TRBV25-1 and TRBJ2-7, with D tentatively TRBD1 (5 bases). The CDR3 has 14 amino acids. CDR1 and CDR2 from the germline V gene are MGHDK and SYGVNS. V was pared by 5 bases and J by 0 bases, with 11 bases between.

The chain combines TRBV28 with TRBJ2-3, with D maybe TRBD2 (5 bases). V was shortened by 7 bases and J by 6 bases, with 20 bases between the two germline ends. CDR3 size: 15 residues. CDR1 and CDR2 (germline): MDHEN, SYDVKM. As DNA, the CDR3 is TGTGCCAGCACCACCCGGTTTTGGGAGAGCGATACGCAGTATTTT. It yields the protein CASTTRFWESDTQYF. The whole variable domain, remainder taken from reference TRBV28 and TRBJ2-3, is DVKVTQSSRYLVKRTGEKVFLECVQDMDHENMFWYRQDPGLGLRLIYFSYDVKMKEKGDIPEGYSVSREKKERFSLILESASTNQTSMYLCASTTRFWESDTQYFGPGTRLTVL.

This clone was counted a single time. The chain recombines TRBV7-8 with TRBJ1-4; D not resolved. This CDR3 contains 15 residues. Trimming cost V 1 base and J 5 bases, with 11 bases left between them. Germline V lookup: CDR1 SGHVS, CDR2 FQNEAQ. CDR3 region: CASSLVGAPNEKLFF. The CDR3 DNA is TGTGCCAGCAGCTTAGTCGGTGCCCCGAATGAAAAACTGTTTTTT.

This chain connects TRBV20-1 to TRBJ2-3; the D is unclear. The V gene's germline CDR1 is DFQATT and CDR2 SNEGSKA (reference sequence). The CDR3 consists of 11 residues. Trimming left V 4 bases short and J 6 bases short, with 8 bases between. CDR3 nucleotides: TGCAGTGCTACCAGCGTGGATACGCAGTATTTT. As protein: CSATSVDTQYF.

A word on this clone: The identical CDR3 is also encoded by other nucleotide sequences in the sample. V is TRBV7-9 and J is TRBJ1-5; D gene ambiguous. Trimming left V 5 bases short and J 2 bases short, with 16 bases between. This CDR3 is built from 16 residues. CDR1 SEHNR and CDR2 FQNEAQ come from the germline V gene (reference sequence). CDR3 nucleotide sequence: TGTGCCAGCAGCCCACCGGACGTGCGAGGCAATCAGCCCCAGCATTTT. This encodes CASSPPDVRGNQPQHF. The whole variable domain, remainder taken from reference TRBV7-9 and TRBJ1-5, is DTGVSQNPRHKITKRGQNVTFRCDPISEHNRLYWYRQTLGQGPEFLTYFQNEAQLEKSRLLSDRFSAERPKGSFSTLEIQRTEQGDSAMYLCASSPPDVRGNQPQHFGDGTRLSIL.